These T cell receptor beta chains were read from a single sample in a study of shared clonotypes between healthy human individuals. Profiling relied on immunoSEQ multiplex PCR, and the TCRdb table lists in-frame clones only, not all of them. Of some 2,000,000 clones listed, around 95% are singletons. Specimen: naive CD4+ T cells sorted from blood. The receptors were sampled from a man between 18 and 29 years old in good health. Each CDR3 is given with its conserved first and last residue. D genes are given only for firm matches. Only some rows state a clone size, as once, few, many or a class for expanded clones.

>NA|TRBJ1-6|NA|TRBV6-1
CASSEEGGSPLHF
TGTGCCAGCAGTGAAGAGGGAGGATCACCCCTCCACTTT
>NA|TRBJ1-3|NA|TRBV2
CATGSGNTIYF
TGTGCCACAGGATCTGGAAACACCATATATTTT
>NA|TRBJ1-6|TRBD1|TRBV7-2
CASSLRTGEYSPLHF
TGTGCCAGCAGCCTAAGGACAGGGGAGTATTCACCCCTCCACTTT
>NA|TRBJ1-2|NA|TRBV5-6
CASSLDPGKNYGYTF
TGTGCCAGCAGCTTGGACCCAGGGAAGAACTATGGCTACACCTTC
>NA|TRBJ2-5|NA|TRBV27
CASSLFRTDQETQYF
TGTGCCAGCAGTTTATTTCGGACAGACCAAGAGACCCAGTACTTC
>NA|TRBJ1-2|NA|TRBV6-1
CATKVLYGYTF
TGTGCCACCAAGGTCCTGTATGGCTACACCTTC
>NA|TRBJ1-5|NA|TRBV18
CASSPDSYQPQHF
TGTGCCAGCTCACCCGACAGTTATCAGCCCCAGCATTTT
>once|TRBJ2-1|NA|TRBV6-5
CASSLGLPLYNEQFF
TGTGCCAGCAGTCTCGGACTGCCGCTATACAATGAGCAGTTCTTC
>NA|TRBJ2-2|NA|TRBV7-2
CASSLLSWGGELFF
TGTGCCAGCAGCTTACTTAGCTGGGGCGGGGAGCTGTTTTTT
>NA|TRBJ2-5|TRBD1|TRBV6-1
CASRITGEETQYF
TGTGCCAGCAGAATAACAGGGGAAGAGACCCAGTACTTC
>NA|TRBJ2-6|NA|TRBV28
CASSLLGANVLTF
TGTGCCAGCAGTTTATTGGGGGCCAACGTCCTGACTTTC
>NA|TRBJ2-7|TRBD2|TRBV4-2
CASSPGLVRNEQYF
TGTGCCAGCAGCCCCGGACTAGTCCGGAACGAGCAGTACTTC
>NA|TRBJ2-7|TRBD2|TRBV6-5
CASSSTGTSSYEQYF
TGTGCCAGCAGTTCAACCGGGACTAGCTCCTACGAGCAGTACTTC
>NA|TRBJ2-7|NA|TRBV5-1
CASSRGPTGPYEQYF
TGCGCCAGCAGCCGAGGACCGACAGGACCCTACGAGCAGTACTTC
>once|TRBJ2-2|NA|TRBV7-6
CASSYVENTGELFF
TGTGCCAGCAGCTACGTAGAGAACACCGGGGAGCTGTTTTTT
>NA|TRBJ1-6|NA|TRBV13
CASSLGQSYNSPLHF
TGTGCCAGCAGCTTAGGCCAGAGCTATAATTCACCCCTCCACTTT
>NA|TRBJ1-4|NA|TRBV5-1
CASSFDRDGFGKLFF
TGCGCCAGCAGCTTTGACCGGGACGGCTTTGGGAAACTGTTTTTT
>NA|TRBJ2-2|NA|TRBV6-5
CASRYQGKGTGELFF
TGTGCCAGCAGATATCAGGGAAAGGGCACCGGGGAGCTGTTTTTT
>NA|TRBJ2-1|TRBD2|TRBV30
CAWSHQTSGGAEQFF
TGTGCCTGGAGTCACCAGACTAGCGGGGGGGCAGAGCAGTTCTTC
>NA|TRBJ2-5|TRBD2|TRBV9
CASSPRFSVVAGETQYF
TGTGCCAGCAGCCCTAGGTTTTCAGTGGTAGCGGGAGAGACCCAGTACTTC
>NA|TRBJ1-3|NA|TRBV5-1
CASSLAGPGNTIYF
TGCGCCAGCAGCTTGGCAGGGCCTGGAAACACCATATATTTT
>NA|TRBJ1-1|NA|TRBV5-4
CATSTEGVAEAFF
TGTGCCACATCGACAGAGGGGGTCGCTGAAGCTTTCTTT
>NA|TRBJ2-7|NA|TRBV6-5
CASSYREGTGYEQYF
TGTGCCAGCAGTTACCGTGAGGGAACGGGGTACGAGCAGTACTTC
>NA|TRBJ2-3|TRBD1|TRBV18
CASSSRTGTDTQYF
TGTGCCAGCTCATCACGGACAGGGACAGATACGCAGTATTTT
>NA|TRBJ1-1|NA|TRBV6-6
CASRTVRNTEAFF
TGTGCCAGCCGGACGGTGAGGAACACTGAAGCTTTCTTT
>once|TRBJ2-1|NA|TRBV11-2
CASSLVTGLRDEQFF
TGTGCCAGCAGCTTAGTCACAGGGCTTAGGGATGAGCAGTTCTTC
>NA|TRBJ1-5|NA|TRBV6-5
CASSPRYSNQPQHF
TGTGCCAGCAGCCCTCGCTATAGCAATCAGCCCCAGCATTTT
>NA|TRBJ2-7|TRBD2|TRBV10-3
CAIRDSGGKTGNEQYF
TGTGCCATCAGGGATAGCGGGGGGAAAACAGGCAACGAGCAGTACTTC
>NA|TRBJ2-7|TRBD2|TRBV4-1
CASSQDSGRIQYF
TGCGCCAGCAGCCAAGACAGCGGGAGGATTCAGTACTTC
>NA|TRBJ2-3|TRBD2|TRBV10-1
CASSLAGGADTQYF
TGCGCCAGCAGTCTAGCGGGAGGTGCAGATACGCAGTATTTT
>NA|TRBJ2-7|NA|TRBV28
CASSSHTPPSYEQYF
TGTGCCAGCAGTTCACACACGCCGCCCTCCTACGAGCAGTACTTC
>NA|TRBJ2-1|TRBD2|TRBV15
CATSRDMGRASGRWDEQFF
TGTGCCACCAGCAGAGATATGGGAAGGGCTAGCGGGAGGTGGGATGAGCAGTTCTTC
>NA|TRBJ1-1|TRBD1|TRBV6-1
CASSGQGPNTEAFF
TGTGCCAGCAGTGGACAGGGTCCGAACACTGAAGCTTTCTTT
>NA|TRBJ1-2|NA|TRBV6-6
CASSSWSPPGHYGYTF
TGTGCCAGCAGTTCGTGGAGTCCTCCGGGGCACTATGGCTACACCTTC
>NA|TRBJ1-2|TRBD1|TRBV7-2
CASRTQGIYGYTF
TGTGCCAGCAGAACACAGGGGATCTATGGCTACACCTTC
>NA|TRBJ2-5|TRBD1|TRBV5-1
CASSRAQGAGETQYF
TGCGCCAGCAGCCGAGCTCAGGGGGCCGGGGAGACCCAGTACTTC
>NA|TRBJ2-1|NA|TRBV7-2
CASSLTSWINNEQFF
TGTGCCAGCAGCTTAACCTCCTGGATTAACAATGAGCAGTTCTTC
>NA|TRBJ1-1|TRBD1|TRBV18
CASSRQGATEAFF
TGTGCCAGCTCACGACAGGGTGCCACTGAAGCTTTCTTT
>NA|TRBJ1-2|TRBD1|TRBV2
CASSVLRDREGYTF
TGTGCCAGCAGTGTGTTGCGCGACAGGGAGGGCTACACCTTC
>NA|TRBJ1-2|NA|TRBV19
CASSASRGYTF
TGTGCCAGTAGTGCTAGCCGGGGCTACACCTTC
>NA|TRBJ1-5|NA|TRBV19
CASSIDQSTRSNQPQHF
TGTGCCAGTAGTATAGACCAGTCAACTCGGAGCAATCAGCCCCAGCATTTT